Sequencing of this TCR beta chain was carried out in a study of cytomegalovirus exposure and HLA in healthy donors. The donors were part of the roughly 130-subject validation cohort, which stood apart from the approximately 700-subject first cohort. Profiled with immunoSEQ multiplex PCR; TCRdb holds only in-frame clones, not every one. The table shows 65,000 to 95,000 clones, with 85% to 95% occurring only once. A remark on this clone: Its antigen remains unidentified.

Whole-study results and caveats: Reports described diagnosis of cytomegalovirus status by the classifier as highly specific and sensitive. One later analysis, an examination of the 100 to 150 validation repertoires, found that first-cohort TCR clusters tended to co-occur in them. Altogether, some 160 TCR beta chains were recorded as cytomegalovirus-associated.

The CDR3 totals 13 residues. CDR1 and CDR2 from the germline V gene are LNHDA and SQIVND (reference sequence). The V and J ends lost 3 bases and 6 bases respectively, with 12 bases between them. The receptor comes from a young man in good health and CMV-seronegative. The V and J genes are TRBV19 and TRBJ2-7, with a possible D match to TRBD1 (5 bases). The specimen was PBMCs. The CDR3 DNA sequence: TGTGCCAGTAGTATTTTAGTAGGGGCCGAGCAGTACTTC. Its protein is CASSILVGAEQYF.